This is a list of T cell receptor beta chains from one sample in a study of cytomegalovirus exposure and HLA in healthy donors. Clones were sequenced by immunoSEQ multiplex PCR, and TCRdb holds only the in-frame ones, with some missing. The sample includes over 110,000 clones, 82% of them seen just once. Sequencing was carried out using PBMCs. These TCRs come from a male donor in good health and CMV-seronegative. The CDR3 runs from the conserved cysteine through the conserved F or W. A D gene is named only where the DNA matches it firmly. The listing skips clone size in some rows; elsewhere it reads once, few, many or a size class.

clone_size d_call j_call v_call cdr3_nt cdr3_aa
. . TRBJ2-2 TRBV5-1 TGCGCCAGCTCACTCTCTACGGGGGCCGGGGAGCTGTTTTTT CASSLSTGAGELFF
. TRBD1 TRBJ1-6 TRBV30 TGTGCCTGGACGGGACAGGGGAATTCACCCCTCCACTTT CAWTGQGNSPLHF
. TRBD2 TRBJ2-2 TRBV30 TGTGCCTGGAGCGCTCGGCGGGAGGCCGGGGAGCTGTTTTTT CAWSARREAGELFF
few . TRBJ1-2 TRBV7-2 TGTGCCAGCAGCTTGAGACAGAGTGGCTACACCTTC CASSLRQSGYTF
few TRBD1 TRBJ1-4 TRBV4-3 TGCGCCAGCAGCCAGGGCCCTATGACAGGGAACGAAAAACTGTTTTTT CASSQGPMTGNEKLFF
. TRBD2 TRBJ2-1 TRBV9 TGTGCCAGCAGCAATCCGGGACTAGCGGGATATAATGAGCAGTTCTTC CASSNPGLAGYNEQFF
. TRBD1 TRBJ1-2 TRBV28 TGTGCCAGCAGTTCTCAGGGGGCGGAGGGCTACACCTTC CASSSQGAEGYTF
. . TRBJ2-3 TRBV5-4 TGTGCCAGCAGCTTTGAGGAACCCACAGATACGCAGTATTTT CASSFEEPTDTQYF
. . TRBJ1-1 TRBV14 TGTGCCAGCAGCCAAGTCCTGGACTCTGAAGCTTTCTTT CASSQVLDSEAFF
. . TRBJ2-7 TRBV6-6 TGTGCCAGCAACCGGGACTTCTACGAGCAGTACTTC CASNRDFYEQYF
. TRBD1 TRBJ2-7 TRBV10-3 TGTGCCATCAGATCCGGGACAGGGGACTACGAGCAGTACTTC CAIRSGTGDYEQYF
few . TRBJ2-4 TRBV5-1 TGCGCCAGCAGCTCAGACGGACTCAAAGGAGCCAAAAACATTCAGTACTTC CASSSDGLKGAKNIQYF
few TRBD2 TRBJ2-1 TRBV27 TGTGCCAGCAGTTTACTGACTAGCGCACATAGTAATGAGCAGTTCTTC CASSLLTSAHSNEQFF
. . TRBJ1-5 TRBV30 TGTGCCTGGGGGACGGAGGGAGGTCAGCCCCAGCATTTT CAWGTEGGQPQHF
. . TRBJ1-2 TRBV11-2 TGTGCCAGCAGCTTCTTTGGGCCGTCGGATGGCTACACCTTC CASSFFGPSDGYTF
. . TRBJ2-3 TRBV7-9 TGTGCCAGCAGCTTCGACACGGACACAGATACGCAGTATTTT CASSFDTDTDTQYF
. . TRBJ2-2 TRBV2 TGTGCCAGCACTCTTGCTCGAGGGACAAACACCGGGGAGCTGTTTTTT CASTLARGTNTGELFF
. TRBD2 TRBJ2-7 TRBV23-1 TGCGAACAACCCGCATCGGGGGGGTGCGAGCAGTACTTC CEQPASGGCEQYF
. TRBD2 TRBJ2-3 TRBV13 TGTGCCAGCGAGGGGACTAGCGGACTCACAGATACGCAGTATTTT CASEGTSGLTDTQYF
. TRBD1 TRBJ2-1 TRBV29-1 TGCAGCGTCTCCGGGGACAGGGGTCACAACCGTGAGCAGTTCTTC CSVSGDRGHNREQFF
. TRBD2 TRBJ2-1 TRBV19 TGTGCCAGTAGTAACATGGCTAGCGGGATTCGGCTCAATGAGCAGTTCTTC CASSNMASGIRLNEQFF
. TRBD1 TRBJ2-7 TRBV6-5 TGTGCCAGCAGTTACTCCCGGGACAGCATCTACGAGCAGTACTTC CASSYSRDSIYEQYF
. . TRBJ2-1 TRBV6-5 TGTGCCAGCAGTCCAGACTACAATGAGCAGTTCTTC CASSPDYNEQFF
. TRBD2 TRBJ2-7 TRBV7-3 TGTGCCAGCAGCTTAGGGCTAGCGGGGAGCTCCTACGAGCAGTACTTC CASSLGLAGSSYEQYF
. . TRBJ2-7 TRBV6-6 TGTGCCAGCAGTTACTTGACTACGCTCTACGAGCAGTACTTC CASSYLTTLYEQYF
. . TRBJ1-4 TRBV29-1 TGCAGCGTTGAAGATCGGTCCGGGTCTGAAAAACTGTTTTTT CSVEDRSGSEKLFF
. . TRBJ2-6 TRBV9 TGTGCCAGCAGCGCCCTGTTTGGGGCCAACGTCCTGACTTTC CASSALFGANVLTF
. . TRBJ2-3 TRBV6-5 TGTGCCAGCAGGGGATGGCGGGGCGGCGGAGATACGCAGTATTTT CASRGWRGGGDTQYF
. . TRBJ2-3 TRBV12-5 TGTGCTAGTGGCCCGACAGGACCCCGAGATACGCAGTATTTT CASGPTGPRDTQYF
. TRBD2 TRBJ2-7 TRBV7-2 TGTGCCAGCAGCCTACGGACTAGCGGGAGCTACGAGCAGTACTTC CASSLRTSGSYEQYF
. . TRBJ1-1 TRBV30 TGTGCCTGGACGGGGGAGAAGGGCATGAACACTGAAGCTTTCTTT CAWTGEKGMNTEAFF
few . TRBJ1-2 TRBV27 TGTGCCAGCAGTCCCCTCAACGCGTTTTCATATGGCTACACCTTC CASSPLNAFSYGYTF
. TRBD2 TRBJ2-1 TRBV29-1 TGCAGCGTCGGGACTAGGTCCCCCCGTGAGCAGTTCTTC CSVGTRSPREQFF
. TRBD1 TRBJ2-7 TRBV11-3 TGTGCCAGCAGCGAGGGGACAGAACACTACGAGCAGTACTTC CASSEGTEHYEQYF
. . TRBJ2-1 TRBV6-1 TGTGCCAGCAGTGAAGCCTGGACAGCCAATGAGCAGTTCTTC CASSEAWTANEQFF
. TRBD1 TRBJ1-5 TRBV6-1 TGTGCCAGCAGCCCCTCGACAGGGGGGGCTCAGCCCCAGCATTTT CASSPSTGGAQPQHF
. . TRBJ1-3 TRBV5-6 TGTGCCAGCAGCTTGCCGGACTCCGGAAACACCATATATTTT CASSLPDSGNTIYF
once . TRBJ2-1 TRBV12-2 TGTGCAAGTCGCTTCACCGTCTGCGGGAGTACCCCAGCCACCAATGAGCAGTTCTTC CASRFTVCGSTPATNEQFF
. . TRBJ2-3 TRBV28 TGTGCCAGCAGCCGAGCGGACAGCACAGATACGCAGTATTTT CASSRADSTDTQYF
once . TRBJ2-2 TRBV19 TGTGCCAGTAGCGGAGCGAACGCCGGGGAGCTGTTTTTT CASSGANAGELFF
. TRBD2 TRBJ2-7 TRBV5-4 TGTGCCAGCAGCTTCCGGGCGGGAGATTACGAGCAGTACTTC CASSFRAGDYEQYF
. . TRBJ2-7 TRBV28 TGTGCCAGCCGAACGAGACGGGGGACCGTCCCCTACGAGCAGTACTTC CASRTRRGTVPYEQYF
once . TRBJ2-7 TRBV5-1 TGCGCCAGCAGTCGAAGGGGTAACACCTACGAGCAGTACTTC CASSRRGNTYEQYF
. . TRBJ1-4 TRBV27 TGTGCCAGCAGAGCAAGTGAAAAACTGTTTTTT CASRASEKLFF
. TRBD2 TRBJ2-7 TRBV4-3 TGCGCCAGCAGCCATGGACGGACTAGCTTCCACGAGCAGTACTTC CASSHGRTSFHEQYF
. TRBD2 TRBJ2-1 TRBV7-9 TGTGCCAGCAGCTTAGCGGTTAGCGGGAGGGTTCGGGAGCAGTTCTTC CASSLAVSGRVREQFF
. TRBD2 TRBJ2-3 TRBV27 TGTGCCAGCAGTTTTAAAGTCTTAGGGCGGGGGACAGATACGCAGTATTTT CASSFKVLGRGTDTQYF
. . TRBJ2-2 TRBV15 TGTGCCACCAGCAGAGATCACGGGGGGAACACCGGGGAGCTGTTTTTT CATSRDHGGNTGELFF
. TRBD2 TRBJ2-7 TRBV10-3 TGTGCCATCAGCGCCGGACTAGCGGGAGGGCAATACGAGCAGTACTTC CAISAGLAGGQYEQYF
few . TRBJ2-6 TRBV6-1 TGTGCCAGCACTCCTACAGTGTCTGGGGCCAACGTCCTGACTTTC CASTPTVSGANVLTF
. . TRBJ1-6 TRBV15 TGTGCCACCACCCAGAATAATTCACCCCTCCACTTT CATTQNNSPLHF
. TRBD1 TRBJ2-7 TRBV6-6 TGTGCCAGCCAGTTATGGGGGACAGGGTCTTCCTACGAGCAGTACTTC CASQLWGTGSSYEQYF
. . TRBJ2-3 TRBV29-1 TGCAGCGTTGCAGCAGGCCCAATGAATACGCAGTATTTT CSVAAGPMNTQYF